These 2 T cell receptor beta chains came from one sample sequenced in a study of CD8 T cells in Susac syndrome. RNA totalling roughly 0.5 to 1 ug underwent reverse transcription with random hexamers. One entry per CDR3 protein results from TCRdb running MiXCR on the immunoSEQ multiplex PCR reads. Among about 150,000 distinct CDR3 sequences listed, approximately 90% were seen once. Sample: CD4+ T cells from PBMCs. The source is a human donor in good health.

The V call is TRBV20-1, the J call TRBJ2-7; D is perhaps TRBD2 (5 bases). V lost 6 bases to trimming and J lost 5 bases, with 20 bases between them. Germline V gene sequence: CDR1 DFQATT, CDR2 SNEGSKA (reference sequence). CDR3 length: 14 residues. The CDR3 spells CSAPEGYGLDEQYF. Here the CDR3 DNA reads TGCAGTGCCCCCGAGGGATACGGTCTTGACGAGCAGTACTTC.

The V gene is TRBV5-1, the J gene TRBJ2-5; D is perhaps TRBD2 (6 bases). The CDR3 is 13 residues long. Germline-derived CDR1 and CDR2 are SGHRS and YFSETQ. Trimming removed 4 bases from V and 7 bases from J, with 14 bases in between. CDR3 DNA sequence: TGCGCCAGCAGCCTGGGGGGTGATGGGACCCAGTACTTC. This encodes CASSLGGDGTQYF.